The following is a T cell receptor beta chain sequence with its context. The antigen is unknown. This sample is part of a study of OX40 agonist ivuxolimab in advanced cancers. About the study: Dose-escalation patients were diagnosed with hepatocellular carcinoma, melanoma, renal cell cancer or head and neck cancer. Overall study findings and caveats: Expansion of clones was among the lowest in partial responders at 0.1-3.0 mg/kg.

Profiling relied on immunoSEQ multiplex PCR, and the TCRdb table lists in-frame clones only, not all of them. The repertoire holds approximately 32,000 clones, over 85% seen once, with 36% in the top ten. This sequence was found in an adult with an advanced solid tumor such as melanoma, head and neck, liver or kidney cancer. The starting material was CD4+ or CD8+ T cells sorted from blood, obtained in a trial of the OX40 agonist ivuxolimab.

CDR3 in DNA: TGTGCCAGCAGCTCCCAGACTGCTTACTCTGGGGCCAACGTCCTGACTTTC. It translates to CASSSQTAYSGANVLTF. The gene calls are TRBV7-8 and TRBJ2-6; D remains ambiguous. The CDR3 is 17 amino acids. V lost 4 bases, J lost 0 bases, and 13 bases lay in between. Germline V gene lookup returns CDR1 SGHVS and CDR2 FQNEAQ.